This TCR beta chain was obtained from a study of cytomegalovirus exposure and HLA in healthy donors. This clone has a single count. Vbeta (60) and Jbeta (13) primers were used in the PCR. Sequencing used immunoSEQ multiplex PCR; TCRdb keeps in-frame clones, though not all of them. The sample has over 200,000 clones, around 89% seen once. Sequencing was performed on PBMCs. This sequence was found in a woman aged 18-29 years in good health and CMV-seronegative.

For the CDR3, the DNA is TGTGCCAGCAGCGTGGGGGACAGCGCAACTTCAGCCATCTATGGCTACACCTTC. It encodes CASSVGDSATSAIYGYTF. The genes are TRBV9 and TRBJ1-2; 7 bases agree with TRBD1. The CDR3 is 18 residues long. The J segment lost 4 bases and the V segment lost 2 bases, leaving 17 bases of the junction unmatched. Germline lookup yields CDR1 SGDLS and CDR2 YYNGEE.